Each of the 14 T cell receptor beta chains below was sequenced from the same sample in a study of T-cell memory formation after mild COVID-19. In TCRdb, the 5' RACE reads were re-called with MiXCR into one record per CDR3 protein. The profile shows a few hundred thousand distinct CDR3 sequences, 16% of them singletons. Sequencing was carried out using PBMCs or a T cell subset sorted from them (not recorded which). These receptors all stem from a young man who had mild COVID-19 (a few samples of this study predate the infection). Cell type and time point are not known.

This clonotype has a handful of counts. The rearrangement uses TRBV7-3 and TRBJ2-2; D gene uncertain. Germline CDR1 reads SGHTA; CDR2 reads FQGTGA. V lost 5 bases and J lost 7, with 14 bases in between. The CDR3 loop spans 14 amino acids. The CDR3 DNA sequence: TGTGCCAGCAGCGAAGCCGACCGGTTCGGGGAGCTGTTTTTT. This codes for CASSEADRFGELFF.

At least ten counts were recorded for this clonotype. This chain connects TRBV12-3 or TRBV12-4 to TRBJ1-4, with D possibly being TRBD1 (5 bases). V was pared by 5 bases and J by 5 bases, with 9 bases between. There are 13 residues in the CDR3. CDR3 sequence reads: CASSPRQNEKLFF. Here the CDR3 DNA reads TGTGCCAGCAGTCCCAGACAGAATGAAAAACTGTTTTTT.

The chain joins TRBV27 to TRBJ2-1, with 8 bases lining up with TRBD1. Germline V CDR1 and CDR2: MNHEY, SMNVEV (reference sequence). The CDR3 has 16 residues. V lost 3 bases to trimming and J lost 7 bases; unmatched junction nucleotides: 11. CDR3 protein: CASSFGLSGGINEQFF. The CDR3 DNA reads as TGTGCCAGCAGTTTTGGATTGTCAGGGGGCATAAATGAGCAGTTCTTC.

In its sample, this clonotype was seen a few times. The genes are TRBV10-3 and TRBJ2-5; 7 nucleotides align to TRBD2. This CDR3 is built from 14 residues. From germline, CDR1 is ENHRY and CDR2 SYGVKD. V dropped 4 bases and J dropped 5; count of bases not matched to a gene: 7. The CDR3 DNA reads as TGTGCCATCAGTGGCTGGGGGGGGGATGAGACCCAGTACTTC. Translation gives CAISGWGGDETQYF.

This clonotype has a handful of counts. V usage is TRBV5-4 and J usage is TRBJ2-7, with D possibly being TRBD2 (6 bases). Looked up from germline, CDR1 is SGHNT and CDR2 is YYREEE (reference sequence). This CDR3 has 13 amino acids. V shed 3 bases and J shed 3 bases, with 10 bases lying between them. This CDR3 is CASSWTGGYEQYV. The DNA of the CDR3 is TGTGCCAGCAGCTGGACCGGGGGCTACGAGCAGTACGTC.

The V call is TRBV7-9, the J call TRBJ2-1; TRBD2 matches 7 bases. V shed 3 bases, J shed 14 bases, and the junction held 4 bases outside the gene matches. Germline lookup yields CDR1 SEHNR and CDR2 FQNEAQ (reference sequence). The CDR3 runs 11 residues. CDR3 residues: CASSFVLAKFF. In DNA form, the CDR3 reads TGTGCCAGCAGCTTTGTACTAGCGAAGTTCTTC. Full variable domain (rest looked up from reference TRBV7-9 and TRBJ2-1): DTGVSQNPRHKITKRGQNVTFRCDPISEHNRLYWYRQTLGQGPEFLTYFQNEAQLEKSRLLSDRFSAERPKGSFSTLEIQRTEQGDSAMYLCASSFVLAKFFGPGTRLTVL.

The chain uses TRBV5-4 and TRBJ2-1; tentatively, D is TRBD2 (6 bases). V lost 7 bases, J lost 2 bases, and 10 bases lay in between. CDR1 is SGHNT and CDR2 is YYREEE in the germline V gene (reference sequence). The CDR3 has 13 amino acids. The CDR3 sequence: CASVGEAYNEQFF. The CDR3 DNA reads TGTGCCAGCGTGGGGGAGGCCTACAATGAGCAGTTCTTC.

This clonotype showed up many times. The chain couples TRBV5-1 to TRBJ2-2, with D uncertain. Per the germline V gene, CDR1 is SGHRS and CDR2 is YFSETQ. The V gene lost 7 bases and the J gene lost 2 bases, with 9 bases spanning the gap. The CDR3 has 13 residues. The CDR3 spells CASVADNTGELFF. The CDR3 DNA reads TGCGCCAGCGTGGCAGATAACACCGGGGAGCTGTTTTTT. The variable domain in full, completed from reference TRBV5-1 and TRBJ2-2, reads KAGVTQTPRYLIKTRGQQVTLSCSPISGHRSVSWYQQTPGQGLQFLFEYFSETQRNKGNFPGRFSGRQFSNSRSEMNVSTLELGDSALYLCASVADNTGELFFGEGSRLTVL.

The chain recombines TRBV12-3 or TRBV12-4 with TRBJ2-1, with 10 bases aligning to TRBD1. V lost 5 bases, J lost 5 bases, and 3 bases stayed unmatched. This CDR3 contains 14 residues. CDR3: CASSIGQGDNEQFF. Here the CDR3 DNA reads TGTGCCAGCAGTATCGGACAGGGGGACAATGAGCAGTTCTTC.

This clonotype showed up just a few times. The V gene is TRBV6-5, the J gene TRBJ2-1, with TRBD1 identical over 9 bases. Germline values: CDR1 MNHEY, CDR2 SVGAGI. CDR3 length: 15 amino acids. V was clipped by 5 bases and J by 6 bases; unmatched bases: 8. DNA of the CDR3: TGTGCCAGCAGTCGCTGGACAGGGGCTGGCAATGAGCAGTTCTTC. Amino acid sequence: CASSRWTGAGNEQFF.

The V and J genes are TRBV7-9 and TRBJ2-7; 8 positions match TRBD1. The ends lost 4 bases at V and 5 bases at J; junction bases unmatched: 7. Germline V gives CDR1 SEHNR, CDR2 FQNEAQ (reference sequence). CDR3 length: 14 residues. This CDR3 reads CASSSTGGWDEQYF. The CDR3 nucleotides read TGTGCCAGCAGCTCTACAGGGGGATGGGACGAGCAGTACTTC.

This clonotype was seen a handful of times. The chain combines TRBV6-1 with TRBJ1-5, with no clear D. There are 15 residues in the CDR3. V was cut by 1 base and J by 4 bases, with 11 bases left in between. Germline CDR1 is MNHNS and CDR2 is SASEGT. The CDR3 protein is CASSEDRKGNQPQHF. CDR3 DNA: TGTGCCAGCAGTGAAGACCGGAAAGGTAATCAGCCCCAGCATTTT.

V gene TRBV7-2 combines with J gene TRBJ2-3, with D hard to call. The germline V and J ends were trimmed by 5 bases and 4 bases, with 13 bases remaining between them. This CDR3 comprises 14 residues. Germline V gene lookup returns CDR1 SGHTA and CDR2 FQGNSA. The CDR3 nucleotides read TGTGCCAGCAGCCCCGATCGTTGGGCAGATACGCAGTATTTT. Protein: CASSPDRWADTQYF.

The table lists this clonotype with a few counts. The chain employs TRBV29-1 and TRBJ2-1; D gene uncertain. The CDR3 runs 13 residues. Trimming stripped 4 bases from V and 2 bases from J, with 9 bases between. Germline-derived CDR1 and CDR2 are SQVTM and ANQGSEA. The CDR3 bases are TGCAGCGTTGTCCCTCCCACCTACAATGAGCAGTTCTTC. Residues: CSVVPPTYNEQFF.